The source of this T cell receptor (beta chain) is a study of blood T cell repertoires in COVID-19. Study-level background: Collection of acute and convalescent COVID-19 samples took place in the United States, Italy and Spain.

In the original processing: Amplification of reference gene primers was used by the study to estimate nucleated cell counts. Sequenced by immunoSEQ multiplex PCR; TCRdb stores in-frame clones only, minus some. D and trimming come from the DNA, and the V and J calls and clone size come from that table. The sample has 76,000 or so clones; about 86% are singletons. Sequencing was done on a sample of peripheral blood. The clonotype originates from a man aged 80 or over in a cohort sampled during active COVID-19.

In DNA, the CDR3 is TGCGCCAGCAGCTTGAGAAGGGGCTCTATCACCGGGGAGCTGTTTTTT. Its protein product is CASSLRRGSITGELFF. The chain couples TRBV5-1 to TRBJ2-2; TRBD1 is a possible D gene (5 bases). This CDR3 contains 16 residues. V was clipped by 1 base and J by 4 bases, with 14 bases between them. From germline, CDR1 is SGHRS and CDR2 YFSETQ.